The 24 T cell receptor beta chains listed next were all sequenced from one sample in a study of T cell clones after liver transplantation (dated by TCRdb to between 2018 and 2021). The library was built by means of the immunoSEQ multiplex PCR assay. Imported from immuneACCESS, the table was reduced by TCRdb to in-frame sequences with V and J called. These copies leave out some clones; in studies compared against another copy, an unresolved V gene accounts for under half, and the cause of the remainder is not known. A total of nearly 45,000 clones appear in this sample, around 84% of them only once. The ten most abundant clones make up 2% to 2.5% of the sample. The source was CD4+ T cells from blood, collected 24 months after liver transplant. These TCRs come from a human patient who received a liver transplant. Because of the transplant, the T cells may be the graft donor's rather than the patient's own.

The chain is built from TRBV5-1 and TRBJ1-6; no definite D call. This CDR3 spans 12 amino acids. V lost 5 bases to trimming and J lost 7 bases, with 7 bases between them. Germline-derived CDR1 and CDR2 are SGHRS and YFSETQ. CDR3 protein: CASSTGNSPLHF. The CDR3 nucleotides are TGCGCCAGCAGTACCGGGAATTCACCCCTCCACTTT.

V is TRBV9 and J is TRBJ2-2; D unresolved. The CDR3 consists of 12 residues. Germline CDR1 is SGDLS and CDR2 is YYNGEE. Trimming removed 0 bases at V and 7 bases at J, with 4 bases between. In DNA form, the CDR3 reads TGTGCCAGCAGCGTAGCTTTCGGGGAGCTGTTTTTT. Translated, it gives CASSVAFGELFF.

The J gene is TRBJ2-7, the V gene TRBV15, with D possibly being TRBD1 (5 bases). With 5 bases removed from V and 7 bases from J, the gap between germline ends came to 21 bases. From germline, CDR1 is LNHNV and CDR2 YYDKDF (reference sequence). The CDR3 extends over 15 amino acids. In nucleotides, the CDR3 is TGTGCCACCAGCGAATGGGGCGGAGCCGTCGGAGAGCAGTACTTC. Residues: CATSEWGGAVGEQYF.

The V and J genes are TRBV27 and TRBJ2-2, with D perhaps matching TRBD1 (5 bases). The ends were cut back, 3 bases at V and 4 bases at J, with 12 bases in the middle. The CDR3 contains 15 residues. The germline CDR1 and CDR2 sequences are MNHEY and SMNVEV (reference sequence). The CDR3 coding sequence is TGTGCCAGCAGTTTGTCCAGGGTGAGCACCGGGGAGCTGTTTTTT. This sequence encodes CASSLSRVSTGELFF.

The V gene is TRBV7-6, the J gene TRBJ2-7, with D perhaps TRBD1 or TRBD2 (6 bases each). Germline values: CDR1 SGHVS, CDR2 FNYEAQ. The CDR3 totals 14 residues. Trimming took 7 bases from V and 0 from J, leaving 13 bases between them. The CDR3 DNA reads TGTGCCAGCATGCGGGACACTGGCTCCTACGAGCAGTACTTC. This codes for CASMRDTGSYEQYF.

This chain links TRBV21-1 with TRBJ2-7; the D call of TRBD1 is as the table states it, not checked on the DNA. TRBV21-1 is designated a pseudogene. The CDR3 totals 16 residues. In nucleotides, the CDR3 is TGTGCCAGCAGCAAAAGACAGGCCCACGTTCTATACGAGCAGTACTTC. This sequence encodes CASSKRQAHVLYEQYF.

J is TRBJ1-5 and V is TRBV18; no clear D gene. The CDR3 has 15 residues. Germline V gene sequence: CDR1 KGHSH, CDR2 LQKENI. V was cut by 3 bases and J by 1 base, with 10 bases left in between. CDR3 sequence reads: CASSPQAGSNQPQHF. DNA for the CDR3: TGTGCCAGCTCACCTCAAGCGGGAAGCAATCAGCCCCAGCATTTT.

The CDR3 spells CASSLYLGTDSNQPQHF. The CDR3, as DNA: TGTGCCAGCAGTTTATACCTCGGGACTGATAGCAATCAGCCCCAGCATTTT. The rearrangement joins TRBV27 to TRBJ1-5, with D maybe TRBD1 (5 bases). Between the trimmed V and J ends, which lost 1 base and 0 bases, there was a span of 13 bases. Germline CDR1 is MNHEY and CDR2 is SMNVEV (reference sequence). There are 17 residues in the CDR3.

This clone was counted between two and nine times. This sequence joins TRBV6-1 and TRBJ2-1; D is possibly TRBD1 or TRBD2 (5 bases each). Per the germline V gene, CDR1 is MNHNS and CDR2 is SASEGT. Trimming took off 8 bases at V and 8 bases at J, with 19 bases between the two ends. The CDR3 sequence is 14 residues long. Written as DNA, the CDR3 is TGTGCCAGCCAAGAGACAGCCGGGCGGGATGAGCAGTTCTTC. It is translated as CASQETAGRDEQFF.

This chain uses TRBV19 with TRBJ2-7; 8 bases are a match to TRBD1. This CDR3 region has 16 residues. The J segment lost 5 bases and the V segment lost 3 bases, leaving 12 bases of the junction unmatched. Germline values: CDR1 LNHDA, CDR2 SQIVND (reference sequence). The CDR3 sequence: CASSILGGQGVNEQYF. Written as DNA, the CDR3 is TGTGCCAGTAGTATCCTGGGCGGACAGGGAGTGAACGAGCAGTACTTC.

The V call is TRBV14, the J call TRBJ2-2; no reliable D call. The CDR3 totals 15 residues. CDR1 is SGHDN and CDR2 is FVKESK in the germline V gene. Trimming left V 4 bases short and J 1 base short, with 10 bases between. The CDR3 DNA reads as TGTGCCAGCAGCCGTGAGACCTGGAACACCGGGGAGCTGTTTTTT. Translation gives CASSRETWNTGELFF.

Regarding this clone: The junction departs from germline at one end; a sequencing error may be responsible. The DNA of the CDR3 is TGTGCCGGCAGCCTCGACATGGCGCGGGTCTACGAGCAGTACTTC. It is translated as CAGSLDMARVYEQYF. V usage is TRBV7-2 and J usage is TRBJ2-7; weak D call: TRBD2 (5 bases). CDR3 length equals 15 residues. Germline V gene lookup returns CDR1 SGHTA and CDR2 FQGNSA.

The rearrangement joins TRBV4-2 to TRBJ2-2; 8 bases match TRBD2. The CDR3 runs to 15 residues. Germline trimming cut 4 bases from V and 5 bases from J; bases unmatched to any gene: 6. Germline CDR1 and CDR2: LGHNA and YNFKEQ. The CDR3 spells CASSRITSGTGELFF. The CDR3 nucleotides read TGTGCCAGCAGCCGGATTACTAGCGGAACCGGGGAGCTGTTTTTT.

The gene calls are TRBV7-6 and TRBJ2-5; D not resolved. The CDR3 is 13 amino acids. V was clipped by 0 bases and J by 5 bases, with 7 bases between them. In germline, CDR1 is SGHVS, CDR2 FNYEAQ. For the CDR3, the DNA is TGTGCCAGCAGCTTAGCGCTGGGGGAGACCCAGTACTTC. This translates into CASSLALGETQYF. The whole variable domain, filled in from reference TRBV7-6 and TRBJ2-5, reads GAGVSQSPRYKVTKRGQDVALRCDPISGHVSLYWYRQALGQGPEFLTYFNYEAQQDKSGLPNDRFSAERPEGSISTLTIQRTEQRDSAMYRCASSLALGETQYFGPGTRLLVL.

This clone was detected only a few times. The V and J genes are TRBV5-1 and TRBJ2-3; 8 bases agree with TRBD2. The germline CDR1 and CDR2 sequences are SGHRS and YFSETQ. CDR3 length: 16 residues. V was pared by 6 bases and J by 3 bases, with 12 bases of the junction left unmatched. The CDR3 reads CASIPTAGVRTDTQYF. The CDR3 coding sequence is TGCGCCAGCATTCCCACAGCGGGAGTACGGACAGATACGCAGTATTTT.

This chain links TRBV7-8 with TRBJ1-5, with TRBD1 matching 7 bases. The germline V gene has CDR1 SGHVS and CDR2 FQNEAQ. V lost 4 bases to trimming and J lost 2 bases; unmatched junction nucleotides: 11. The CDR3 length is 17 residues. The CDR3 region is CASSSNGQARGNQPQHF. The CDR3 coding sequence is TGTGCCAGCAGCTCGAACGGACAGGCTAGGGGCAATCAGCCCCAGCATTTT. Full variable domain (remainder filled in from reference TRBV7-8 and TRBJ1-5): GAGVSQSPRYKVAKRGQDVALRCDPISGHVSLFWYQQALGQGPEFLTYFQNEAQLDKSGLPSDRFFAERPEGSVSTLKIQRTQQEDSAVYLCASSSNGQARGNQPQHFGDGTRLSIL.

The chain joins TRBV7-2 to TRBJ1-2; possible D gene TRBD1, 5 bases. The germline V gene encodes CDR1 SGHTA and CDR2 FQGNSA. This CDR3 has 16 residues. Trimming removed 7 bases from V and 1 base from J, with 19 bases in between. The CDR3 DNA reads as TGTGCCAGCACCCAAGGGCCGGGGACCATTAACTATGGCTACACCTTC. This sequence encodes CASTQGPGTINYGYTF.

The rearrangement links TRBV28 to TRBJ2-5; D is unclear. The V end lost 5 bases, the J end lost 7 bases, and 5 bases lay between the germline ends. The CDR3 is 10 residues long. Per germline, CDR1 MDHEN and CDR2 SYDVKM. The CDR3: CASSGWTQYF. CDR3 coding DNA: TGTGCCAGCAGTGGGTGGACCCAGTACTTC.

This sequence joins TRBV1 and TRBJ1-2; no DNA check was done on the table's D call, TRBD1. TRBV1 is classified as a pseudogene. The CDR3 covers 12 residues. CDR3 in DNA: TGCACCAGATTAGACAGGGGCTATGGCTACACCTTC. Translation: CTRLDRGYGYTF.

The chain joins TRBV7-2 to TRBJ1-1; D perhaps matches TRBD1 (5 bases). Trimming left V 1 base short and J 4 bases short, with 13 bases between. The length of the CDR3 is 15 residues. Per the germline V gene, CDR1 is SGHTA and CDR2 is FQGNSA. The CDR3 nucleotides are TGTGCCAGCAGCTTAGGGTCCAGGGCTGGCACTGAAGCTTTCTTT. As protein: CASSLGSRAGTEAFF.

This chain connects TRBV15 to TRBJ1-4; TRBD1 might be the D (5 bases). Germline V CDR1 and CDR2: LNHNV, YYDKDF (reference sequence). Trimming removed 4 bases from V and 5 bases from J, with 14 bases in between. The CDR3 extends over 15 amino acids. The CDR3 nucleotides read TGTGCCACCAGCACCGAGGGGTGGGGAAATGAAAAACTGTTTTTT. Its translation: CATSTEGWGNEKLFF.

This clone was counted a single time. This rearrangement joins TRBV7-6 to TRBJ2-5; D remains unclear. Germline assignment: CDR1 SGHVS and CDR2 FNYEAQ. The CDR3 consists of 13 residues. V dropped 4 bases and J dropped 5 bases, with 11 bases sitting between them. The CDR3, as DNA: TGTGCCAGCAGCTCTTCGGGTACCGAGACCCAGTACTTC. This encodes CASSSSGTETQYF.

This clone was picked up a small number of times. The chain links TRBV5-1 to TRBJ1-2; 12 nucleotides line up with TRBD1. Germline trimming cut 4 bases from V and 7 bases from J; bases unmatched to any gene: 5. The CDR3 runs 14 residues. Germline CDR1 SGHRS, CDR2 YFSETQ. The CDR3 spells CASSTGQGAVGYTF. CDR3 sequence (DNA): TGCGCCAGCAGCACGGGACAGGGGGCGGTTGGCTACACCTTC.

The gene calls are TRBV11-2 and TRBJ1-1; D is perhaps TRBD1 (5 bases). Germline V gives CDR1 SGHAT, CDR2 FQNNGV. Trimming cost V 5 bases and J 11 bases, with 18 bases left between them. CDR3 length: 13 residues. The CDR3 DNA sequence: TGTGCCAGCAGCCCCCCGGGACGCTTGACGGCTTTCTTT. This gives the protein CASSPPGRLTAFF.